This paragraph covers one TCR beta chain sequence. This clone's antigen is unknown. There are no base qualities to consult, and no much larger clone falls within one base. The germline V gene gives CDR1 as SGHRS and CDR2 as YFSETQ. The CDR3 holds 16 amino acids from the cysteine to the phenylalanine. Only CDR3 DNA remains: 48 bases, in frame from the first base. Trimming takes 3 bases off V and 5 bases off J; junction bases not matched to a gene: 8. This sample was taken from a study of cytomegalovirus exposure and HLA in healthy donors (dated by TCRdb to the late 2010s). Study-wide context: In an earlier analysis of fewer than 750 of the donors, 276 Gb of sequence data and about 110 million unique TCR beta sequences from about 179 million T cells were reported. Roughly 320 gigabases of sequencing data and 70 million to 100 million unique TCR sequences made up an early release that covered several hundred HLA-typed donors. The genetic ancestry cluster associated with self-reported Caucasian donors included 81% of the approximately 430 genotyped donors. The aim of the study was to test whether cataloging public T cell receptors could identify signatures of past pathogen exposure. The T cell repertoires of under 700 subjects were profiled by immunosequencing and related to cytomegalovirus serostatus. A separate validation cohort of 100 to 150 different subjects was used in addition to the 666-subject first cohort. High-throughput TCR immunosequencing, statistical association of individual TCRs with disease status, and machine learning were combined to predict cytomegalovirus infection status. A later analysis re-examined previously published TCR beta repertoires from hundreds of donors and added high-resolution HLA genotyping to investigate patterns of TCR occurrence. Rather than using new phenotypic data, the later analysis identified candidate immune exposures from TCR beta sequences and from how often those sequences occurred across donors. In an earlier analysis of more than 550 of the donors, high-throughput TCR beta sequencing was used to judge whether each TCR beta V gene segment behaved as functional or pseudogenic. Donor age, sex, ethnicity and CMV serostatus were compiled alongside the repertoire data. Genome-wide SNP genotypes for about 55% of the roughly 670 donors were used in a later genetic analysis, which treated that subset as a discovery cohort. Every discovery cohort repertoire had been produced on one sequencing platform. HLA typing included class I and class II loci at four-digit resolution. The number of donors typed differed by locus, with 629-630 for A, B, C, DRB1 and DQB1, roughly 520 for DQA1, 606 for DPA1, and some 440 for DPB1. About five DR-DQ haplotypes were treated as single units for association and clustering because of strong linkage in the cohort. On average, roughly 250,000 unique TCR beta nucleotide sequences were sequenced per donor among some 420 genotyped donors of the cohort, with about 19% of those sequences being non-productive. On the study overall, not on this receptor specifically: Most TCR sequences were observed very rarely across donors, whereas some public TCRs were present in many individuals. Sequencing depth was assumed to be roughly uniform across donors in the presence/absence analyses, though that assumption may not hold. According to a later analysis, TCR association rates differed among HLA loci, with DRB1 alleles showing the most associated TCRs and HLA-C alleles showing the fewest. In the study, about 150 TCR beta chains were listed as associated with cytomegalovirus. This cohort had only TCR beta chains sequenced, and the lack of alpha or paired-chain data limited which features could be detected. An association between a missense DCLRE1C variant and V-gene and J-gene trimming of TCR beta chains was found in a later genetic analysis and replicated in an independent cohort. In both the original and validation cohorts, the classifier was reported to diagnose cytomegalovirus status with high specificity and sensitivity. In a later analysis, several top co-occurrence clusters were reported to appear linked to parvovirus B19, influenza, CMV and Epstein-Barr virus. Correlated functional status among segregating V segments might reflect linkage disequilibrium, but an unknown experimental factor could not be ruled out. Immune exposure information for the cohort was limited to CMV serostatus. A few of the identified cytomegalovirus-associated TCR beta chains were confirmed in vitro to be specific for cytomegalovirus antigens. When HLA alleles, especially DR and DQ, strongly co-occurred, TCR associations were difficult to assign to individual alleles. In a later analysis, HLA-associated TCR beta chains were found to be more clonally expanded and to have lower generation probabilities than equally common non-associated chains. A later analysis associated approximately 17,000 TCR beta sequences with specific HLA alleles at a false discovery rate of 0.05. A later analysis found that most CMV-associated TCR beta chains appeared HLA-restricted, with HLA associations seemingly driven largely by CMV exposure. A further reported finding was that TCR beta sequences accurately predicted the HLA-A and HLA-B alleles for most subjects in the first cohort. Some IMGT-functional V segments, including TRBV6-2 and TRBV6-3, could not be distinguished by the 87-base-pair reads and were therefore excluded. Because HLA typing was missing for some donors at each locus, association tests included only the typed subset. In an earlier analysis of 587 of the donors, most TCR beta V segments appeared in productive rearrangements about 87% or about 30% of the time, broadly matching IMGT annotations. The authors suggested that the approach could potentially be extended to other disease states and immunological phenotypes. The sequencing pipeline was judged likely to have produced a cluster of highly shared sequence variants as a technical artifact. Over 15 rarely observed V segments, including chromosome 9 orphons, were excluded from the earlier analysis of several hundred of the donors because counts were too low. In a later genetic analysis, fewer N-insertions in productive TCRs were reported among donors in an Asian-associated ancestry cluster than the approximately 710-donor mean.

The method was the immunoSEQ multiplex PCR assay. For the multiplex PCR, a mixture combining 60 forward primers for TCR Vbeta segments and 13 reverse primers for TCR Jbeta segments was used. Amplification of the CDR3 region of rearranged TCR beta genes was performed with a multiplex PCR assay on genomic DNA. Amplified TCR beta libraries were sequenced as 87-base-pair reads on the Illumina HiSeq System. The published analysis was carried out like this. A later analysis tallied around 82 million unique TCR beta chains across the approximately 670 repertoires, and approximately 12 million of those chains were shared by two or more donors. A nearest-neighbor algorithm error-corrected the raw reads and collapsed the reads into unique sequences, merging closely related sequences to remove PCR and sequencing errors. CDR3 sequences were aligned to IMGT reference sequences to assign V, D and J gene segments. For a sequence to be retained, a match of at least six nucleotides was required to both a V gene segment and a J gene segment. Rearrangements were called productive when the CDR3 lacked stop codons and stayed in frame with V and J; all others were non-productive. Following IMGT convention, CDR3 was defined as the stretch from the second conserved V-encoded cysteine up to the conserved J-encoded phenylalanine. In an earlier analysis of just under 600 of the donors, sequences lacking an unambiguous match to a single V gene segment were excluded. In an earlier analysis of around 600 of the donors, V segments were called functional above 56.7% productive rearrangements and were called segregating when the between-donor standard deviation exceeded 5%. A statistical classification framework was developed to diagnose cytomegalovirus status using the catalog of TCR beta chain sequences. A later analysis assigned V and J genes by comparing TCR nucleotide sequences with IMGT/GENE-DB human TR gene sequences. The TCRdist pipeline was used in a later analysis to assign CDR3 sequences and most-parsimonious VDJ recombination scenarios. In a later analysis, every TCR beta chain was defined by the combination of its CDR3 amino acid sequence and its V-gene family, and reads without a unique V-gene family were dropped. As a way to deal with suspected cross-contamination and a sequencing artifact, a later analysis dropped roughly 600 nucleotide sequences that were highly shared and had low generation probability. For each public chain, a later analysis derived a clonal expansion index from normalized ranks of inferred template counts within each repertoire. In a later analysis, generation probabilities were computed with a VDJ recombination model fitted to out-of-frame rearrangements, and the resulting probabilities were checked against IGoR. Hypergeometric tests were used in a later analysis to score TCR-TCR, TCR-HLA and TCR-CMV co-occurrence, with a repertoire-size bias correction applied to the TCR pairs. To estimate false discovery rates, a later analysis permuted the HLA or CMV assignments 20 times. In a later analysis, co-occurring TCRs were grouped with DBSCAN, and TCRdist sequence similarity was added when clustering was performed within HLA-allele-positive subsets. Co-occurrence clustering excluded repertoires with fewer than 30,000 or more than 120,000 public chains, plus five with anomalous nucleotide sharing. TCRdb's version of the immuneACCESS table is confined to in-frame rearrangements and falls short of the full clone set. An unresolved V gene accounts for under half of the shortfall where checked; the remainder is of unknown origin. V and J calls and clone size are given by that table; D and trimming were obtained from the DNA. Present in this sample are around 150,000 clones, roughly 76% of which were seen just once. The top ten hold about 13% of the sample.

The cohort comprised some 730 healthy bone marrow donors. At the time of sampling, all cohort members were nominally healthy, though unrecorded immune exposures were likely present. The donor tested CMV seronegative, placing the donor among the approximately 360 seronegative members of the cohort. Each donor provided a peripheral blood sample, and peripheral blood mononuclear cells were used for TCR beta sequencing. The Qiagen DNeasy Blood Extraction Kit was used to extract genomic DNA from the blood cell samples. Sequenced: PBMCs. Here the chain combines TRBV5-1 and TRBJ1-2; 12 bases in the middle match TRBD1. The clonotype originates from a woman between 45 and 65 years old in good health and CMV-seronegative. This receptor carries the CDR3 CASSSSPGQGAYGYTF. The base sequence is TGCGCCAGCAGCTCGAGCCCGGGACAGGGGGCATATGGCTACACCTTC.